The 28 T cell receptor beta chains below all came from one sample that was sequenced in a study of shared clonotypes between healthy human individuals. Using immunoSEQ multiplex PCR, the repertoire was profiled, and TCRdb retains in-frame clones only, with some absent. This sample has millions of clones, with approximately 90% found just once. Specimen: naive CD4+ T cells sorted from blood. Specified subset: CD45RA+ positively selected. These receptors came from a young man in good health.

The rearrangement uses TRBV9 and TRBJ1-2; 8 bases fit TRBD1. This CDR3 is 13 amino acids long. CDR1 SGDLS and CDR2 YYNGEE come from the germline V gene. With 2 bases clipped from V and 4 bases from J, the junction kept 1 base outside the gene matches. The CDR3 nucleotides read TGTGCCAGCAGCGTCCAGGGGGCCTATGGCTACACCTTC. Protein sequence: CASSVQGAYGYTF.

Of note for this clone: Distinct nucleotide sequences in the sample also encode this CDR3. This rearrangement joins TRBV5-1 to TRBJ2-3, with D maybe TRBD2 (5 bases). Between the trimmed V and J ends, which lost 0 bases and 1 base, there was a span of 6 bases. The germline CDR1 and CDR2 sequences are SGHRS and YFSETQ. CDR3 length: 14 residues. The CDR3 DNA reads TGCGCCAGCAGCTTGGGGGGAGGCACAGATACGCAGTATTTT. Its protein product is CASSLGGGTDTQYF.

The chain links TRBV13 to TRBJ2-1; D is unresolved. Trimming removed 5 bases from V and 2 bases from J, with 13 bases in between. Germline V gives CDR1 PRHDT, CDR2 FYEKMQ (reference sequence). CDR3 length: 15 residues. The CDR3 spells CASSRGVSTYNEQFF. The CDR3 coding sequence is TGTGCCAGCAGCCGTGGGGTTTCCACCTACAATGAGCAGTTCTTC.

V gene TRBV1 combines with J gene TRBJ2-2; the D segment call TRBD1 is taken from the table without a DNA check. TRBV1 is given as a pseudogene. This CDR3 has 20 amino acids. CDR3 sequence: CTSSQDATGEMGINTGELFF. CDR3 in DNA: TGCACCAGCAGCCAAGATGCTACAGGGGAAATGGGGATAAACACCGGGGAGCTGTTTTTT.

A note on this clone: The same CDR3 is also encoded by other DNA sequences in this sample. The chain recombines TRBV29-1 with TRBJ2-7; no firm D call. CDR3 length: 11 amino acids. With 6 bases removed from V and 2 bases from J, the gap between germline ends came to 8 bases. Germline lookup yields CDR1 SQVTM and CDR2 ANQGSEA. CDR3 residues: CSVGSTYEQYF. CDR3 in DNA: TGCAGCGTCGGATCTACCTACGAGCAGTACTTC.

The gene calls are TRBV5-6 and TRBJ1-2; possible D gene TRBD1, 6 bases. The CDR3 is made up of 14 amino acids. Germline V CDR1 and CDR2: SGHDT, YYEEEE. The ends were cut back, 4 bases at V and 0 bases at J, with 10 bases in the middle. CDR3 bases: TGTGCCAGCAGCCTTGGACAGCCTAACTATGGCTACACCTTC. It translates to CASSLGQPNYGYTF.

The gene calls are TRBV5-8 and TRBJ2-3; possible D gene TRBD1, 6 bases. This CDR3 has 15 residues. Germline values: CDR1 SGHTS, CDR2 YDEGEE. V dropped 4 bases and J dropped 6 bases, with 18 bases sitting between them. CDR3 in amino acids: CASSPGHLAADTQYF. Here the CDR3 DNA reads TGTGCCAGCAGCCCGGGACACTTGGCTGCGGATACGCAGTATTTT.

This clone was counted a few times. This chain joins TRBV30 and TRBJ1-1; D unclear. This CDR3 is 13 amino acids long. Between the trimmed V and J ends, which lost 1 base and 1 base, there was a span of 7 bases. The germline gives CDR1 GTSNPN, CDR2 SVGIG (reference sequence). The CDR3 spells CAWSATKNTEAFF. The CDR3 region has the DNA TGTGCCTGGAGTGCTACTAAGAACACTGAAGCTTTCTTT.

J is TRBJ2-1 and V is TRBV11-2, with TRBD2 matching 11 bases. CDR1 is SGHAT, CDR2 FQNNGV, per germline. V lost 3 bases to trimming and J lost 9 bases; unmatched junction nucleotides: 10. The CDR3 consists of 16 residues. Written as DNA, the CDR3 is TGTGCCAGCAGCTTCTTAGTTAGCGGGGGGGCCGGTGAGCAGTTCTTC. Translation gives CASSFLVSGGAGEQFF.

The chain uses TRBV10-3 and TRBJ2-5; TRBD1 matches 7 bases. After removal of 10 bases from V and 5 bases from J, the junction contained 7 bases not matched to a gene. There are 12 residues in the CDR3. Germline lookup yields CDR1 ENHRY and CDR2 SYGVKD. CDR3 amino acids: CATGYRGETQYF. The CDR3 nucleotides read TGTGCCACCGGGTACAGGGGCGAGACCCAGTACTTC.

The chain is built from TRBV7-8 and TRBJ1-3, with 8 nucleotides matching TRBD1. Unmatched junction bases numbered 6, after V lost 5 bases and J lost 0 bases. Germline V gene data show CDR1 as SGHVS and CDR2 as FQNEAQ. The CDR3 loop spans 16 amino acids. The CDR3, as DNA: TGTGCCAGCAGCCTGGACAGGGCGAGCTCTGGAAACACCATATATTTT. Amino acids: CASSLDRASSGNTIYF.

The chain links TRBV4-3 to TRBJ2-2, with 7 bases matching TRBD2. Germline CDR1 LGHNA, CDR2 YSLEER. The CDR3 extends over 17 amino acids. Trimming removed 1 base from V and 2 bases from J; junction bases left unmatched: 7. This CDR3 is CASSQGPGRANTGELFF. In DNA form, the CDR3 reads TGCGCCAGCAGCCAAGGGCCGGGGAGGGCTAACACCGGGGAGCTGTTTTTT.

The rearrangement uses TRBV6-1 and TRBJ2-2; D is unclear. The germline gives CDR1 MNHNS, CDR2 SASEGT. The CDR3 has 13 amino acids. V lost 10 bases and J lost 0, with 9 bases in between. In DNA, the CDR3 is TGTGCCACTTTCTACACGAACACCGGGGAGCTGTTTTTT. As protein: CATFYTNTGELFF.

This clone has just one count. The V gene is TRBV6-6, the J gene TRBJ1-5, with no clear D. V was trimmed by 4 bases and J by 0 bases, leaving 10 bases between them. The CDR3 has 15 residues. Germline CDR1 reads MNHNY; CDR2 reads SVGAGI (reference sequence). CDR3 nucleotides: TGTGCCAGCAGTTGGGAGGCCGGTAGCAATCAGCCCCAGCATTTT. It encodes CASSWEAGSNQPQHF.

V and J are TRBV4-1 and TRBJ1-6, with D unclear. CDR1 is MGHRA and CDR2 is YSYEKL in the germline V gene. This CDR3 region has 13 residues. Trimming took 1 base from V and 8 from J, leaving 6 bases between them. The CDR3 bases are TGCGCCAGCAGCCAAGTCAGTTATTCACCCCTCCACTTT. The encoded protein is CASSQVSYSPLHF.

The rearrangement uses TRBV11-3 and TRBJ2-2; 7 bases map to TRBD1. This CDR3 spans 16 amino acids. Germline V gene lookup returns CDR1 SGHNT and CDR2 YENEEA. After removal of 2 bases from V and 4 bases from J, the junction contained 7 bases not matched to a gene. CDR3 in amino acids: CASSLRGRGFTGELFF. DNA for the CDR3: TGTGCCAGCAGCTTAAGGGGCAGGGGGTTCACCGGGGAGCTGTTTTTT.

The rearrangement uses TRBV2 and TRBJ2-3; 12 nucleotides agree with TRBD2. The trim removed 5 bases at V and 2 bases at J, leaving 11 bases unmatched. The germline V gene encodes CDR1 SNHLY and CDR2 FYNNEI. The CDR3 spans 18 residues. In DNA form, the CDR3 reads TGTGCCAGCAGTTCACGACAAGGGACTAGCGGGTACACAGATACGCAGTATTTT. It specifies CASSSRQGTSGYTDTQYF.

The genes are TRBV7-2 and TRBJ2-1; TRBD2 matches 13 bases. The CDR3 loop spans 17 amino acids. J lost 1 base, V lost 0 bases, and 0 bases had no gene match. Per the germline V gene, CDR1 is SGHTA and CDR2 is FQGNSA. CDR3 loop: CASSLATSGGSYNEQFF. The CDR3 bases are TGTGCCAGCAGCTTAGCGACTAGCGGGGGGTCCTACAATGAGCAGTTCTTC.

DNA for the CDR3: TGTGCCAGCAGCTTAGCCTCCGGGACAGCTAATTCACCCCTCCACTTT. The encoded protein is CASSLASGTANSPLHF. The chain has TRBV7-2 and TRBJ1-6; 7 positions agree with TRBD1. Germline V gives CDR1 SGHTA, CDR2 FQGNSA. Unmatched junction bases numbered 5, after V lost 0 bases and J lost 6 bases. The CDR3 runs to 16 residues.

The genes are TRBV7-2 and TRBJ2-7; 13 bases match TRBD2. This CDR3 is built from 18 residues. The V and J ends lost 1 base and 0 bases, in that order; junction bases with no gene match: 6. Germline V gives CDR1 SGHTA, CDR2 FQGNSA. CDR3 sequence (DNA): TGTGCCAGCAGCTTAGATGGGACTAGCGGGGTAACCTCCTACGAGCAGTACTTC. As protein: CASSLDGTSGVTSYEQYF.

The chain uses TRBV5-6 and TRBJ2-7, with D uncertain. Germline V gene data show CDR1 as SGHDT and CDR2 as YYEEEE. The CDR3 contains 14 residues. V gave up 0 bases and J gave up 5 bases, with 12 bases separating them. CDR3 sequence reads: CASSLGRHTDEQYF. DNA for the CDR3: TGTGCCAGCAGCTTGGGTCGGCACACTGACGAGCAGTACTTC.

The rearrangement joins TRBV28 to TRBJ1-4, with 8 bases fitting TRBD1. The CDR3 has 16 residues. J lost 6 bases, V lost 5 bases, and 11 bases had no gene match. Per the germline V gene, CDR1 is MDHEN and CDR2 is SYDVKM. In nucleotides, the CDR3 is TGTGCCAGCAGTCCCCTCGGACAGGGAGGTCATGAAAAACTGTTTTTT. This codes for CASSPLGQGGHEKLFF.

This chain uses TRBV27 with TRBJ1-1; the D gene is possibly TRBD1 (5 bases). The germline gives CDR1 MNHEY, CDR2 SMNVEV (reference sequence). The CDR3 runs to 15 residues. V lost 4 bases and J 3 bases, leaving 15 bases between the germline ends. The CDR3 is CASSSLWGRDTEAFF. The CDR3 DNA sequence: TGTGCCAGCAGTTCCCTTTGGGGGAGGGACACTGAAGCTTTCTTT.

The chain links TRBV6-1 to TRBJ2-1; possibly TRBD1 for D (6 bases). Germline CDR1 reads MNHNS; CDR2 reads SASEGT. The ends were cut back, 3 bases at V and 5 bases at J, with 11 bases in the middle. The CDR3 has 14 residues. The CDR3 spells CASSDGQLHNEQFF. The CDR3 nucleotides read TGTGCCAGCAGTGACGGACAGCTACACAATGAGCAGTTCTTC.

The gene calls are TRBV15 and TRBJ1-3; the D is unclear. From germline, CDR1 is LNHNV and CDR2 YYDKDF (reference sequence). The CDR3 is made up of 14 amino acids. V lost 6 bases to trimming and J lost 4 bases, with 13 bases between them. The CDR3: CATSSRTSGNTIYF. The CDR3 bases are TGTGCCACCAGTAGTCGAACTTCAGGAAACACCATATATTTT.

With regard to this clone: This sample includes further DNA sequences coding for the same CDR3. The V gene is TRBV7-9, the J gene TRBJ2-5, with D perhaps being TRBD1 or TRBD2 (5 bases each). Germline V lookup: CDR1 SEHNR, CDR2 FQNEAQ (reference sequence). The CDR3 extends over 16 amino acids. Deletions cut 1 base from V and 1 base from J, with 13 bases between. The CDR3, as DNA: TGTGCCAGCAGCTTAGGCCGGTCAGGGAGCCAAGAGACCCAGTACTTC. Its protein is CASSLGRSGSQETQYF. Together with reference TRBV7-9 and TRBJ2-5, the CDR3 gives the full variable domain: DTGVSQNPRHKITKRGQNVTFRCDPISEHNRLYWYRQTLGQGPEFLTYFQNEAQLEKSRLLSDRFSAERPKGSFSTLEIQRTEQGDSAMYLCASSLGRSGSQETQYFGPGTRLLVL.

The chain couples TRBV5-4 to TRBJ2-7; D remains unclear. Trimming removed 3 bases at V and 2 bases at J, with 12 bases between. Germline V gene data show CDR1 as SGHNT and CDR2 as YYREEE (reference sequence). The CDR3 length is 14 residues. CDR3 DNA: TGTGCCAGCAGCTACAATGCCCAAGCCTACGAGCAGTACTTC. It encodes CASSYNAQAYEQYF.

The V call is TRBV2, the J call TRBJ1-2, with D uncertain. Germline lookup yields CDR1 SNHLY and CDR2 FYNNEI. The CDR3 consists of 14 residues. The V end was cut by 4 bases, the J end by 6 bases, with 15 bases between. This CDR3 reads CASSGGNSLNGYTF. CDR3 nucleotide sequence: TGTGCCAGCAGTGGCGGCAACAGCCTGAATGGCTACACCTTC.